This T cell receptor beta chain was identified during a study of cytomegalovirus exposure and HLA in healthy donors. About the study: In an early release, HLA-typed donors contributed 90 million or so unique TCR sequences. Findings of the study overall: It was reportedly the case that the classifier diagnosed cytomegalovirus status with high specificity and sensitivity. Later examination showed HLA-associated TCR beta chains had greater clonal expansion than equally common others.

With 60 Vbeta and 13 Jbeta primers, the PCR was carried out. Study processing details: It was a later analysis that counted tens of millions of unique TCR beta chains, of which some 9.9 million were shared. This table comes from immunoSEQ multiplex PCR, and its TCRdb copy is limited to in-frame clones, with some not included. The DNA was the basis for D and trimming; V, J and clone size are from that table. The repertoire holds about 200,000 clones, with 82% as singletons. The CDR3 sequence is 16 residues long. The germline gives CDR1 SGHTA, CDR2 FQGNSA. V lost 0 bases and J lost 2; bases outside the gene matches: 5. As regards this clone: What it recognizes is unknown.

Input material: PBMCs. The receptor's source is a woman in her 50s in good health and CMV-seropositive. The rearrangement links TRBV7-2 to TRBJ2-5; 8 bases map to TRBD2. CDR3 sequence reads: CASSLAGGGIQETQYF. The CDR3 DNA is TGTGCCAGCAGCTTAGCGGGCGGGGGGATTCAAGAGACCCAGTACTTC.